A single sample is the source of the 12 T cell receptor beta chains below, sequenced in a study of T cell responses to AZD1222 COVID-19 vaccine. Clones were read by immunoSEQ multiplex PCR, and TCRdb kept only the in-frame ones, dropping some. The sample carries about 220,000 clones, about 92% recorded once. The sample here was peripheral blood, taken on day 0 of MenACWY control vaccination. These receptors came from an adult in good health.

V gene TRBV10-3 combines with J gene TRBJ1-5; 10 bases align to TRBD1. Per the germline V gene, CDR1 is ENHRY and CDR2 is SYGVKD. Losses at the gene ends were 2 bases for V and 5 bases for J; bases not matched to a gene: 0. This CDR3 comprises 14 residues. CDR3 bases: TGTGCCATCAGTGAGGGACAGGGGGATCAGCCCCAGCATTTT. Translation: CAISEGQGDQPQHF.

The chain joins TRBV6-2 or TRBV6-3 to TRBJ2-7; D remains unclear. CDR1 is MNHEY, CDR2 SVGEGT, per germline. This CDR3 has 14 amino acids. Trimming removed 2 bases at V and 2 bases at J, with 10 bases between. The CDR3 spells CASSYPSGAYEQYF. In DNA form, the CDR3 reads TGTGCCAGCAGTTACCCTTCAGGTGCCTACGAGCAGTACTTC.

CDR3 sequence: CASSSTSGVAETQYF. The CDR3 DNA follows: TGTGCCAGCAGCTCGACTAGCGGGGTGGCCGAGACCCAGTACTTC. V is TRBV7-2 and J is TRBJ2-5; 11 nucleotides line up with TRBD2. The CDR3 extends over 15 amino acids. Germline CDR1 SGHTA, CDR2 FQGNSA. The V segment lost 4 bases and the J segment 5 bases; nucleotides outside the gene matches: 6. Based on the CDR3 plus reference TRBV7-2 and TRBJ2-5, the full variable domain is GAGVSQSPSNKVTEKGKDVELRCDPISGHTALYWYRQSLGQGLEFLIYFQGNSAPDKSGLPSDRFSAERTGGSVSTLTIQRTQQEDSAVYLCASSSTSGVAETQYFGPGTRLLVL.

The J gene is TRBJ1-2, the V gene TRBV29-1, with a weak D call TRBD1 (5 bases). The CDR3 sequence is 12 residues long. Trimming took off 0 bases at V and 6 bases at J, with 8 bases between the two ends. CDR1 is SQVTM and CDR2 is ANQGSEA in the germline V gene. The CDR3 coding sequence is TGCAGCGTTGAAGAGGGGCGGGATGGCTACACCTTC. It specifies CSVEEGRDGYTF.

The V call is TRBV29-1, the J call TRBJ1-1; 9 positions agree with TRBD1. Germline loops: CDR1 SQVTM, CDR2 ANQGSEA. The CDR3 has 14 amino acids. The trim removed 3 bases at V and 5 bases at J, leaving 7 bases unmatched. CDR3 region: CSVEAGTGRTEAFF. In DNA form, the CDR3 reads TGCAGCGTTGAGGCCGGGACAGGGCGGACTGAAGCTTTCTTT.

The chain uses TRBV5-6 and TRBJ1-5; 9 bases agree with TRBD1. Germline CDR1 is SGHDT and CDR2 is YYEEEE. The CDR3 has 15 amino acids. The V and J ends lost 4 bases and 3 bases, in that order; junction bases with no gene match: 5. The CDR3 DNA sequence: TGTGCCAGCAGCCCGACAGGGGGAGTCAATCAGCCCCAGCATTTT. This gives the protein CASSPTGGVNQPQHF.

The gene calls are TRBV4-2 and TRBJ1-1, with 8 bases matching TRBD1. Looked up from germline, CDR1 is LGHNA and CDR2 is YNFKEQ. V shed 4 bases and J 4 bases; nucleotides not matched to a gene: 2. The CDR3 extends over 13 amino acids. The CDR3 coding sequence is TGTGCCAGCAGCCCGGACAGGGTCACTGAAGCTTTCTTT. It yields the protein CASSPDRVTEAFF.

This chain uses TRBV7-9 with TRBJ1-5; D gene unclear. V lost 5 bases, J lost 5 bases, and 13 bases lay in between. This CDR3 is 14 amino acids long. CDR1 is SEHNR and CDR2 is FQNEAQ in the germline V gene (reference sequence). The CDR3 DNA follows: TGTGCCAGCAGCCCAACGCCGGGAGATCAGCCCCAGCATTTT. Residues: CASSPTPGDQPQHF.

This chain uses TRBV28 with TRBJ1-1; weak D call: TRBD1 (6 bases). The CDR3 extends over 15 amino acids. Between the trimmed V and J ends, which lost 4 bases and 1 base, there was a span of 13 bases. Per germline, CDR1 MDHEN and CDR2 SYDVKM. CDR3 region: CASSSHGQRNTEAFF. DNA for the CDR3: TGTGCCAGCAGTTCCCACGGACAGAGGAACACTGAAGCTTTCTTT.

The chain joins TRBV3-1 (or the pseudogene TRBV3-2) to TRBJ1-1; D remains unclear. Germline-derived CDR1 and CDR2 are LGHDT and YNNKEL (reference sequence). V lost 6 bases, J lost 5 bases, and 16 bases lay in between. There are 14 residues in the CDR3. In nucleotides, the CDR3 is TGTGCCAGCAGTCATCGTGAGAGAGGGACTGAAGCTTTCTTT. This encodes CASSHRERGTEAFF.

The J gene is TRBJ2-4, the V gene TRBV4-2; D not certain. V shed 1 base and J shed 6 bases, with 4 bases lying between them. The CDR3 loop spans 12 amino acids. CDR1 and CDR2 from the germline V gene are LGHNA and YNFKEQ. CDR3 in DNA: TGTGCCAGCAGCCAAGGCCTAAACATTCAGTACTTC. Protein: CASSQGLNIQYF.

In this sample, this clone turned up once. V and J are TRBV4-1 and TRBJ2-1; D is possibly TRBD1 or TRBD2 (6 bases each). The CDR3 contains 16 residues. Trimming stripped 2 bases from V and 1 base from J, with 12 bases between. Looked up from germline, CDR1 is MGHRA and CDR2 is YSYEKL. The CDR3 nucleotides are TGCGCCAGCAGCCAACCGACTAGGGGGTCCTACAATGAGCAGTTCTTC. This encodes CASSQPTRGSYNEQFF.